A selection of T cell receptor beta chains follows, all from one sample in a study of blood T cells in healthy people across ages. One entry per CDR3 protein, called by TCRdb with MiXCR from the 5' RACE reads. The table has approximately 730,000 distinct CDR3 sequences, roughly 53% seen once. The material sequenced was blood. The receptors stem from a man older than 75 in good health. Both conserved end residues are part of each CDR3. The D gene is left open where the match is weak. Size values are once, few and many counts, or a class for expanded clones, and some rows have none.

J gene,V gene,clone size,D gene,CDR3 protein,CDR3 DNA
TRBJ2-5,TRBV5-1,.,TRBD2,CASSQMTSGAQETQYF,TGCGCCAGCAGCCAAATGACTAGCGGGGCTCAAGAGACCCAGTACTTC
TRBJ2-4,TRBV9,once,.,CASSAGRNTNIQYF,TGTGCCAGCAGCGCAGGCAGGAATACGAACATTCAGTACTTC
TRBJ2-7,TRBV7-2,once,.,CASSLAHASAGSYEQYF,TGTGCCAGCAGCTTAGCGCACGCCTCAGCGGGTAGCTACGAGCAGTACTTC
TRBJ1-2,TRBV11-2,.,TRBD1,CASRRVGTGTHRDGYTF,TGTGCCAGCCGACGAGTTGGGACAGGGACCCACCGGGATGGCTACACCTTC
TRBJ1-2,TRBV2,.,TRBD1,CASSEGVQGNYGYTF,TGTGCCAGCAGTGAAGGGGTACAGGGGAACTATGGCTACACCTTC
TRBJ1-2,TRBV7-9,few,.,CASSVTSPHYTF,TGTGCCAGCAGCGTGACTTCTCCCCACTACACCTTC
TRBJ2-3,TRBV20-1,.,.,CSARDLSPGMTDTQYF,TGCAGTGCTAGAGACCTTTCCCCAGGGATGACAGATACGCAGTATTTT
TRBJ2-5,TRBV7-9,once,TRBD1,CASSLALRGQGEETQYF,TGTGCCAGCAGCTTAGCGCTTCGGGGACAGGGAGAAGAGACCCAGTACTTC
TRBJ2-1,TRBV7-2,.,.,CASSLVALEMGEKFF,TGTGCCAGCAGCTTAGTCGCCCTAGAGATGGGGGAAAAGTTCTTC
TRBJ2-6,TRBV10-3,.,.,CAISDARTGANVLTF,TGTGCCATCAGTGACGCCCGAACTGGGGCCAACGTCCTGACTTTC
TRBJ1-2,TRBV10-3,.,.,CAISLLRGQGSGYTF,TGTGCCATCAGTCTTCTTAGGGGTCAGGGAAGTGGCTACACCTTC
TRBJ2-7,TRBV10-3,few,.,CAISEGPGSPYEQYF,TGTGCCATCAGCGAGGGTCCGGGTTCCCCTTACGAGCAGTACTTC
TRBJ2-7,TRBV6-1,once,TRBD1,CASSLGALTGRTYEQYF,TGTGCCAGCAGTCTTGGGGCCCTGACAGGGAGAACCTACGAGCAGTACTTC
TRBJ2-3,TRBV7-8,.,TRBD2,CASSPGTSLFQDTQYF,TGTGCCAGCAGCCCCGGGACTAGCCTCTTCCAAGATACGCAGTATTTT
TRBJ2-1,TRBV10-3,few,.,CAISESELEQFF,TGTGCCATCAGTGAGTCGGAGCTTGAGCAGTTCTTC
TRBJ2-1,TRBV12-3/TRBV12-4,.,TRBD1,CASTLGDRATYNEQFF,TGTGCCAGCACCCTGGGGGACAGGGCCACCTACAATGAGCAGTTCTTC
TRBJ1-2,TRBV6-5,.,.,CASSPSGGAGHGYTF,TGTGCCAGCAGCCCGTCCGGGGGGGCAGGCCATGGCTACACCTTC
TRBJ1-2,TRBV29-1,.,TRBD1,CSVEGTGWDYGYTF,TGCAGCGTTGAAGGGACAGGGTGGGACTATGGCTACACCTTC
TRBJ1-4,TRBV30,.,.,CAWSVLGERLFF,TGTGCCTGGAGTGTACTCGGGGAGCGACTGTTTTTT
TRBJ2-7,TRBV10-3,.,.,CAISEDSFAPYEQYF,TGTGCCATCAGTGAGGACTCCTTCGCCCCCTACGAGCAGTACTTC
TRBJ2-7,TRBV12-3/TRBV12-4,.,TRBD2,CASRTLAGARNEQYF,TGTGCCAGCCGGACCCTAGCGGGGGCCCGGAATGAGCAGTACTTC
TRBJ2-7,TRBV5-1,.,TRBD2,CASSSTTSGSYEQYF,TGCGCCAGCAGCTCCACGACTAGCGGGTCCTACGAGCAGTACTTC
TRBJ2-7,TRBV24-1,.,TRBD1,CVTSDRTGLREQYF,TGTGTCACCAGTGATCGGACAGGGTTGCGCGAGCAGTACTTC
TRBJ1-2,TRBV27,few,.,CASRSRGGGYTF,TGTGCCAGCAGGTCGCGGGGTGGTGGCTACACCTTC
TRBJ2-3,TRBV5-1,.,TRBD1,CASSLGTGTRYAYF,TGCGCCAGCAGCTTAGGGACAGGGACCAGATACGCGTATTTT
TRBJ2-5,TRBV6-2/TRBV6-3,few,.,CASTPLGGETQYF,TGTGCCAGCACCCCACTAGGAGGAGAGACCCAGTACTTC